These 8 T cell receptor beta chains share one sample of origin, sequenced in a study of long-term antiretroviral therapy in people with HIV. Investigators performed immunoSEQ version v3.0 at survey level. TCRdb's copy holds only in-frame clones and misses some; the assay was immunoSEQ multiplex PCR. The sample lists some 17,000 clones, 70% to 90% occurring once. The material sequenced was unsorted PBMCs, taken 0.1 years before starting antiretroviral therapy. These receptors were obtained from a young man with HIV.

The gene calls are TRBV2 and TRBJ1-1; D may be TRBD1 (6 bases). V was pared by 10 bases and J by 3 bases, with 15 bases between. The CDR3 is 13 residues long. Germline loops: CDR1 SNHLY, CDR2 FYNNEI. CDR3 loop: CATLVKGDTEAFF. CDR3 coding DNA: TGTGCCACCCTGGTGAAGGGGGACACTGAAGCTTTCTTT.

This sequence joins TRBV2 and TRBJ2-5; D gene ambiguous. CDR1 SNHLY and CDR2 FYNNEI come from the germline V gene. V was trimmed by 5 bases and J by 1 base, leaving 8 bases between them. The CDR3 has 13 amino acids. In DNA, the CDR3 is TGTGCCAGCAGTACCATCCCCCAAGAGACCCAGTACTTC. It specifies CASSTIPQETQYF.

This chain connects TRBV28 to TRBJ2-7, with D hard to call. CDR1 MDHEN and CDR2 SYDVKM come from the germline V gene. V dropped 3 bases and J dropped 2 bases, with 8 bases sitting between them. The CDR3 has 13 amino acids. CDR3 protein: CASSFQYPYEQYF. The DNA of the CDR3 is TGTGCCAGCAGTTTCCAGTATCCCTACGAGCAGTACTTC.

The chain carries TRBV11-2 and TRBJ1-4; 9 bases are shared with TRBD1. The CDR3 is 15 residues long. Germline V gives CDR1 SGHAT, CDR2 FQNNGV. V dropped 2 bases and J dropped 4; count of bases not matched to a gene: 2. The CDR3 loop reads CASSLLGQGNEKLFF. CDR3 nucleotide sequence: TGTGCCAGCAGCTTATTGGGACAGGGTAATGAAAAACTGTTTTTT.

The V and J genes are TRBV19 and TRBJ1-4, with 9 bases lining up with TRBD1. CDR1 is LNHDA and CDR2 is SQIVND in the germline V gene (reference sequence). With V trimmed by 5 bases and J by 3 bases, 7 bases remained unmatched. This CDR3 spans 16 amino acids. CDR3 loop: CASSPGDRVANEKLFF. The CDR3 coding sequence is TGTGCCAGTAGTCCTGGGGACAGGGTGGCTAATGAAAAACTGTTTTTT.

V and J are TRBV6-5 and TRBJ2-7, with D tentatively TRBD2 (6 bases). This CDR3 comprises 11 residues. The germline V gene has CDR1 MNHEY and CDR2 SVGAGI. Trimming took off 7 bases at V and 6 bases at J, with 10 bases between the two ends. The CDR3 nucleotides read TGTGCCAGCACCGCCGGGGGCGAGCAGTACTTC. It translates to CASTAGGEQYF.

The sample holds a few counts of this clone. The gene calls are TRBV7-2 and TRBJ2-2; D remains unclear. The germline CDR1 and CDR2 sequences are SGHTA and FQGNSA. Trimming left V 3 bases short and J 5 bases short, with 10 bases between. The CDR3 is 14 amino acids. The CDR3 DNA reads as TGTGCCAGCAGCTTCCTGCTGTCGACCGGGGAGCTGTTTTTT. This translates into CASSFLLSTGELFF. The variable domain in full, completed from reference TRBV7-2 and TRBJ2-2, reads GAGVSQSPSNKVTEKGKDVELRCDPISGHTALYWYRQSLGQGLEFLIYFQGNSAPDKSGLPSDRFSAERTGGSVSTLTIQRTQQEDSAVYLCASSFLLSTGELFFGEGSRLTVL.

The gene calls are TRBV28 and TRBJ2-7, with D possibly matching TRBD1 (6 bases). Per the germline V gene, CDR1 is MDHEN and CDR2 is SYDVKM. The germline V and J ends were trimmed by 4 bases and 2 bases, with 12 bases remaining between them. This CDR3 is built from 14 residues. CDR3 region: CASSSFQGTYEQYF. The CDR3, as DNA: TGTGCCAGCAGTTCTTTTCAGGGGACCTACGAGCAGTACTTC.